The sequence of this TCR beta chain was determined in a study of blood T cell repertoires in COVID-19 (TCRdb year 2020). With respect to the entire study: Samples from collaborators originated in the United States, Italy and Spain and spanned both the acute and convalescent phases of COVID-19. Sample metadata almost always included a de-identified subject ID, COVID-19 status, age in years and sex. The prospective study material was composed of cDNA or gDNA derived from T cells, B-cell-depleted T cells, or PBMCs. The repertoires were released in a freely available public database intended as a resource for research on the immune response to SARS-CoV-2. Samples came from the ongoing ImmuneRACE study (first 160 participants) plus 1,254 subjects from 6 global collaborators. The dataset comprised deeply sampled blood TCRbeta repertoires from subjects exposed to, actively infected with, or recovered from COVID-19. Where available, HLA class I and class II types were taken from metadata supplied by the sample provider and were not determined by assay-based typing. The study at large found these results: The quantity of clinical and demographic metadata differed by source and by participant and was supplied without curation.

The immunoSEQ Assay, a bias-controlled multiplex PCR, was used to amplify TCRbeta CDR3 regions from genomic DNA. The source study handled its data this way. Nucleated cell counts per sample were estimated from amplification of reference gene primers within the assay. Sequence reads were collapsed and filtered to measure the absolute abundance of every unique TCRbeta CDR3 rearrangement. For each sample, productive Simpson clonality was calculated as the square root of Simpson's diversity index over productive rearrangements. As stored in TCRdb, this immuneACCESS dataset retains in-frame rearrangements with V and J assigned. A fraction of the clones does not appear; measured against another copy, unresolved V genes explain less than half of the discrepancy, and the remainder lacks a known reason. That table gives V, J and clone size, and the DNA gave D and trimming. This sample has under 350,000 clones in its table, and 80% to 95% of those were observed once. Clones ranked in the top ten supply under 7% of the sample.

Based on the germline V gene (reference sequence), the CDR1 and CDR2 sequences are MNHEY and SMNVEV. From the cysteine up to the phenylalanine, the CDR3 has a length of 16 residues. The retained sequence is limited to the CDR3, 48 bases, with the frame set at the first base. Trimming removed 6 bases from V and 4 bases from J; the gene matches leave 12 bases unexplained. One collaborating source in Seattle enrolled patients during active infection and followed them longitudinally through the course of disease. Collaborating institutions collected whole blood in K2EDTA tubes following their own protocols. For TCRbeta analysis, collaborators shipped samples as frozen whole blood, isolated PBMCs, or DNA extracted from either of those sample types. Notes on this clone: No antigen is known for it. The sample holds no much larger clone one base away, and base qualities are not on file.

The sample consisted of peripheral blood. This TCR derives from a woman aged 25 to 45 with COVID-19, enrolled during active disease. The V and J segments used are TRBV27 and TRBJ1-5; a stretch of 7 junction bases matches TRBD1. The sequenced DNA: TGTGCCAGCAGAGGCGGAAGACAGGGTGGGAATCAGCCCCAGCATTTT. It specifies CASRGGRQGGNQPQHF.